One sample yielded the 10 T cell receptor beta chains listed below, sequenced in a study of a mutant IDH1 vaccine in newly diagnosed glioma (dated by TCRdb to about 2021). Library method: the immunoSEQ multiplex PCR assay. TCRdb limited this immuneACCESS table to in-frame rearrangements with V and J called. A share of clones is missing; checked studies link under half to unresolved V genes, and the rest is unexplained. This sample is represented by 110,000 or so clones; roughly 88% of them were singletons. The ten largest account for roughly 0.61% of the sample. Their antigens remain unidentified. Taken with the paper, the label for time point translates to: week 11, during vaccination. Each vaccine dose was 300 ug of a 20-mer mutant IDH1 peptide in Montanide, given subcutaneously with topical imiquimod. Specimen: PBMCs, collected from a glioma patient whose treatment included an IDH1 peptide vaccine. All receptors derive from a woman aged 50 to 65 with glioma.

The genes are TRBV28 and TRBJ2-7; D possibly matches TRBD1 or TRBD2 (6 bases each). The V end lost 8 bases, the J end lost 6 bases, and 23 bases lay between the germline ends. This CDR3 spans 15 amino acids. Germline V gene data show CDR1 as MDHEN and CDR2 as SYDVKM. CDR3 bases: TGTGCCAGCTACTTCGGGAAGGGGGGCAGGGGCGAGCAGTACTTC. This gives the protein CASYFGKGGRGEQYF.

The chain recombines TRBV4-1 with TRBJ2-7; the D gene is possibly TRBD2 (7 bases). The CDR3 has 13 amino acids. CDR1 and CDR2 from the germline V gene are MGHRA and YSYEKL. The V end was cut by 5 bases, the J end by 0 bases, with 8 bases between. CDR3 amino acids: CASSGGASYEQYF. The CDR3, as DNA: TGCGCCAGCAGCGGGGGGGCCTCCTACGAGCAGTACTTC.

This clone showed up just once. This chain links TRBV11-2 with TRBJ1-1; TRBD1 matches at 7 bases. Looked up from germline, CDR1 is SGHAT and CDR2 is FQNNGV. The V gene end was trimmed by 5 bases and the J gene end by 4 bases; junction bases not matched to a gene: 7. This CDR3 comprises 14 residues. The DNA of the CDR3 is TGTGCCAGCAGCCCGAACAGGGGAGGCACTGAAGCTTTCTTT. Amino acids: CASSPNRGGTEAFF.

The genes are TRBV5-4 and TRBJ1-1, with TRBD1 matching over 8 bases. V lost 4 bases, J lost 3 bases, and 2 bases stayed unmatched. The CDR3 covers 13 residues. CDR1 and CDR2 (germline): SGHNT, YYREEE (reference sequence). In DNA, the CDR3 is TGTGCCAGCAGCCCACAGGGGGACACTGAAGCTTTCTTT. It yields the protein CASSPQGDTEAFF.

This clone has just one count. This rearrangement joins TRBV9 to TRBJ2-1, with D possibly matching TRBD2 (5 bases). The ends were cut back, 1 base at V and 0 bases at J, with 11 bases in the middle. Germline CDR1 reads SGDLS; CDR2 reads YYNGEE. The CDR3 covers 16 residues. In nucleotides, the CDR3 is TGTGCCAGCAGCGTATCCGCGGGCACCTCCTACAATGAGCAGTTCTTC. Translated: CASSVSAGTSYNEQFF.

The chain links TRBV6-5 to TRBJ1-1; the D gene is possibly TRBD1 (5 bases). This CDR3 region has 15 residues. The germline gives CDR1 MNHEY, CDR2 SVGAGI. Trimming removed 6 bases at V and 0 bases at J, with 14 bases between. The CDR3 coding sequence is TGTGCCAGCAGGCAGGGAGGTTTACTGAACACTGAAGCTTTCTTT. This gives the protein CASRQGGLLNTEAFF.

The table lists this clone with a few counts. This rearrangement joins TRBV6-6 to TRBJ1-1, with 9 bases that match TRBD1. V shed 5 bases and J 0 bases; nucleotides not matched to a gene: 4. This CDR3 is built from 15 residues. In germline, CDR1 is MNHNY, CDR2 SVGAGI (reference sequence). The CDR3: CASSRQGDLNTEAFF. In DNA form, the CDR3 reads TGTGCCAGCAGTAGACAGGGGGATTTGAACACTGAAGCTTTCTTT.

The genes are TRBV27 and TRBJ1-5; 7 bases match TRBD1. This CDR3 region has 12 residues. V lost 6 bases and J lost 8; bases outside the gene matches: 4. Germline loops: CDR1 MNHEY, CDR2 SMNVEV (reference sequence). The chain's CDR3 is CASREQGKPQHF. CDR3 in DNA: TGTGCCAGCAGGGAACAGGGGAAGCCCCAGCATTTT.

This clone was seen a few times. The rearrangement links TRBV30 to TRBJ2-3; either TRBD1 or TRBD2 may fit D (5 bases each). The CDR3 loop spans 15 amino acids. CDR1 and CDR2 from the germline V gene are GTSNPN and SVGIG (reference sequence). The germline V and J ends were trimmed by 1 base and 0 bases, with 11 bases remaining between them. The CDR3 nucleotides are TGTGCCTGGAGTGAGGGACCGCCGAGCACAGATACGCAGTATTTT. Translating it yields CAWSEGPPSTDTQYF.

V gene TRBV4-1 combines with J gene TRBJ1-4; 11 bases are a match to TRBD1. Germline CDR1 MGHRA, CDR2 YSYEKL. Losses at the gene ends were 4 bases for V and 7 bases for J; bases not matched to a gene: 8. The length of the CDR3 is 16 residues. CDR3 coding DNA: TGCGCCAGCAGCCCGGGGACAGGGGGAGAATTTGAAAAACTGTTTTTT. It translates to CASSPGTGGEFEKLFF.